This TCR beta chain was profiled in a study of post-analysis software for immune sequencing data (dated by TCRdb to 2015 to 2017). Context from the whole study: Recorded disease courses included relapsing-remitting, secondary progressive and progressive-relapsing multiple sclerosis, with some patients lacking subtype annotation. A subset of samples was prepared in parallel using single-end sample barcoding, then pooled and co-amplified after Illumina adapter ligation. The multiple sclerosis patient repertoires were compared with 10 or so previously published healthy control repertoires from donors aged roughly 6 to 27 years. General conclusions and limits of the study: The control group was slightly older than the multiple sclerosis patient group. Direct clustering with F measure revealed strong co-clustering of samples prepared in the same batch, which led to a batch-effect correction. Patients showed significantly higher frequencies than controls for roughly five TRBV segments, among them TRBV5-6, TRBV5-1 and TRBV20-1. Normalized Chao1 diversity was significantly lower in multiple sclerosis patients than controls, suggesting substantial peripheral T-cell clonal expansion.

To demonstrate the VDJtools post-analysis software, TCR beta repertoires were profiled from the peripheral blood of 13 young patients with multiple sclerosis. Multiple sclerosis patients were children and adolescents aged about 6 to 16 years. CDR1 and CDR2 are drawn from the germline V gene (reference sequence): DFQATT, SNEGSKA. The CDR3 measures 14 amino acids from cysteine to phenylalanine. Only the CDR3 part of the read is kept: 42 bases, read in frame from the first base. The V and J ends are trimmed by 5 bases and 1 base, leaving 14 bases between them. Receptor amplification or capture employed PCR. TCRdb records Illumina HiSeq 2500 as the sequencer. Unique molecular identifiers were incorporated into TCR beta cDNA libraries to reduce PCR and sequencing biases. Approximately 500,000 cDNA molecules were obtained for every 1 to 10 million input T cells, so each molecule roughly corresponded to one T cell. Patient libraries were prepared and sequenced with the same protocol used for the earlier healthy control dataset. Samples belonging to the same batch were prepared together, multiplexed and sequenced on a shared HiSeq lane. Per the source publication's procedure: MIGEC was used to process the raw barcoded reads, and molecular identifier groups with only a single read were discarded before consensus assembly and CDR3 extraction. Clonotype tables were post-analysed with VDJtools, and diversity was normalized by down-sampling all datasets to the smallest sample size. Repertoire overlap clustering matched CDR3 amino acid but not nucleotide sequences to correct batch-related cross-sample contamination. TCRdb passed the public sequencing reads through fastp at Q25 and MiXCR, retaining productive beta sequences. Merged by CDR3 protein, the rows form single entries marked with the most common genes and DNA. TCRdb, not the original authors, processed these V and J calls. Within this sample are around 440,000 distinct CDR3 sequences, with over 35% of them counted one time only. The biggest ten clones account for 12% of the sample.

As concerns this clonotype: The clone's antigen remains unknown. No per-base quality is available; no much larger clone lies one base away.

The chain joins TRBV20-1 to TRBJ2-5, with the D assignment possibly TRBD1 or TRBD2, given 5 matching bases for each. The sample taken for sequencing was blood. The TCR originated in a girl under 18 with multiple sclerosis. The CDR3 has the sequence CSALPGTTQETQYF. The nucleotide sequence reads TGCAGTGCTCTCCCAGGGACCACCCAAGAGACCCAGTACTTC.